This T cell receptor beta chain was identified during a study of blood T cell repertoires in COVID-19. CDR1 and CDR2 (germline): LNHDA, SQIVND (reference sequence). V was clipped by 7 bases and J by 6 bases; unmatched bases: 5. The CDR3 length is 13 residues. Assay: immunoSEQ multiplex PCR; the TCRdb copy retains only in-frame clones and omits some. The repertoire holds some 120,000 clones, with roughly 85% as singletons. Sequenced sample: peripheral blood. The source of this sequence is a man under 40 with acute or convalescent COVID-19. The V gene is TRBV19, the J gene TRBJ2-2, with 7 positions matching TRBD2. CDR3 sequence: CASTLAGAGELFF. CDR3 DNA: TGTGCCAGTACCCTTGCGGGAGCCGGGGAGCTGTTTTTT. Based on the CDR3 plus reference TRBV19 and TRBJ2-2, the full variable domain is DGGITQSPKYLFRKEGQNVTLSCEQNLNHDAMYWYRQDPGQGLRLIYYSQIVNDFQKGDIAEGYSVSREKKESFPLTVTSAQKNPTAFYLCASTLAGAGELFFGEGSRLTVL.